This T cell receptor (beta chain) was documented in a study of T cell repertoires in cytomegalovirus infection. TCRdb processed the reads anew with MiXCR; each CDR3 protein has one entry. Of about 140,000 distinct CDR3 sequences listed, 5.5% to 7% are singletons. This clonotype occurred many times. The germline V gene encodes CDR1 MDHEN and CDR2 SYDVKM. This CDR3 is 15 amino acids long. The V and J ends lost 6 bases and 1 base respectively, with 14 bases between them. Sequencing used PBMCs. The TCR was taken from a human donor in good health (CMV status not recorded). Some clones in this sample may be carry-over from other donors' samples. The chain employs TRBV28 and TRBJ2-3; D is possibly TRBD2 (6 bases). The CDR3 nucleotides are TGTGCCAGCAGCAAGACGGGGGATCGCACAGATACGCAGTATTTT. Residues: CASSKTGDRTDTQYF.